This T cell receptor beta chain was sequenced in a study of patients and donors after allogeneic stem cell transplantation. Using its own MiXCR run on the RT-PCR reads, TCRdb lists one record per CDR3 protein. The data contain about a million distinct CDR3 sequences, approximately 19% of them singletons. Trimming at V came to 2 bases and at J to 4 bases, leaving 4 bases not matched to a gene. The CDR3 extends over 14 amino acids. Germline CDR1 reads SGHTA; CDR2 reads FQGNSA. The sample taken for sequencing was blood, either unsorted or a sorted T cell fraction (not recorded which). This receptor was obtained from a human donor who was either an allogeneic HSCT recipient or a stem cell or donor lymphocyte infusion donor (not recorded which). It is not recorded whose cells these are; they may come from a transplant donor. This chain links TRBV7-2 with TRBJ2-7, with 8 bases matching TRBD2. CDR3 sequence reads: CASSLPGGAYEQYF. The CDR3 bases are TGTGCCAGCAGCTTACCCGGGGGGGCGTACGAGCAGTACTTC.